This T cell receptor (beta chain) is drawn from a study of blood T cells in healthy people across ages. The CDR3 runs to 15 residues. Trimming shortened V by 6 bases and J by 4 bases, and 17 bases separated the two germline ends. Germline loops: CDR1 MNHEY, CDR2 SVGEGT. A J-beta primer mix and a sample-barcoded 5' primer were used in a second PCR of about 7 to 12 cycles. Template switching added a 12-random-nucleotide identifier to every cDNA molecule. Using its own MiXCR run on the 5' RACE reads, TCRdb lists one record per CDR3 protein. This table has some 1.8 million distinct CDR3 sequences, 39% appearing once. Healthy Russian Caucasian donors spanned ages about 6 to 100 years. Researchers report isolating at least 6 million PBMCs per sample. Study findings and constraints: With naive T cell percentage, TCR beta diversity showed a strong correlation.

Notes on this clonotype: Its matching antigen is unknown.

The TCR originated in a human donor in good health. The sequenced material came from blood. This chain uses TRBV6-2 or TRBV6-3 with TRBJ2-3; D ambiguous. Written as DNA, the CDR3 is TGTGCCAGCAGATTCCTAGTGGTGTCATCAGATACGCAGTATTTT. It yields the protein CASRFLVVSSDTQYF.